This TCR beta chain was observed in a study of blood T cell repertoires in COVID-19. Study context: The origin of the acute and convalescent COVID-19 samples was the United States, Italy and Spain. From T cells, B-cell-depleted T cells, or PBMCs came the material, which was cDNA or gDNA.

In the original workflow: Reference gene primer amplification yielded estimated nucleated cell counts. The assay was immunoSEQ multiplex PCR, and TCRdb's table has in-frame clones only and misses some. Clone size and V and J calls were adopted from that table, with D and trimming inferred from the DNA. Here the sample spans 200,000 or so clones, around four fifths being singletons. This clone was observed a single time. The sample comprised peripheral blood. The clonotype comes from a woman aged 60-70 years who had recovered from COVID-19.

CDR3 in DNA: TGCGCCAGCAGCCAAGATGTCGTTGGGAGACAGGTCAACACTGAAGCTTTCTTT. Its protein product is CASSQDVVGRQVNTEAFF. The V call is TRBV4-3, the J call TRBJ1-1; tentative D call: TRBD1 (6 bases). V lost 0 bases and J lost 2, with 19 bases in between. CDR1 is LGHNA and CDR2 is YSLEER in the germline V gene. CDR3 length: 18 amino acids.